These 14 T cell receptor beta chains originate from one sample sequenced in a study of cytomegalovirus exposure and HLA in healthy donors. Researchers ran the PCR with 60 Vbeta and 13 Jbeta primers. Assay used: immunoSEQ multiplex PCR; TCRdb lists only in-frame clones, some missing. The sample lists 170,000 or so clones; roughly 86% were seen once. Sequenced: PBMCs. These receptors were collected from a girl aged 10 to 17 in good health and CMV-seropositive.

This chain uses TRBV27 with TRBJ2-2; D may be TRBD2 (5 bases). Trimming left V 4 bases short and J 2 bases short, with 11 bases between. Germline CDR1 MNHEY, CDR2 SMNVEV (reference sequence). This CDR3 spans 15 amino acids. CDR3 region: CASSSRTDNTGELFF. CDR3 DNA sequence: TGTGCCAGCAGTTCCCGGACTGACAACACCGGGGAGCTGTTTTTT.

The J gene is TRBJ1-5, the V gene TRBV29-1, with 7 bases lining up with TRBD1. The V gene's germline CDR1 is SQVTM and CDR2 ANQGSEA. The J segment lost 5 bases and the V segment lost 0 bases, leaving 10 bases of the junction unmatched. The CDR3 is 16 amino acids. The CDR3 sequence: CSVEDALRGEDQPQHF. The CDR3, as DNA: TGCAGCGTTGAAGACGCCCTCAGGGGGGAGGATCAGCCCCAGCATTTT.

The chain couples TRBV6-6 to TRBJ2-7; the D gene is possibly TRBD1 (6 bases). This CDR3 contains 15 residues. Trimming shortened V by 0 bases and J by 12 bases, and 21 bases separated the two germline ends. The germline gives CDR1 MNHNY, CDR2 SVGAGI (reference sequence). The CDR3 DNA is TGTGCCAGCAGTTACTCGAAATACGGGACAAATTACCTGTACTTC. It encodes CASSYSKYGTNYLYF.

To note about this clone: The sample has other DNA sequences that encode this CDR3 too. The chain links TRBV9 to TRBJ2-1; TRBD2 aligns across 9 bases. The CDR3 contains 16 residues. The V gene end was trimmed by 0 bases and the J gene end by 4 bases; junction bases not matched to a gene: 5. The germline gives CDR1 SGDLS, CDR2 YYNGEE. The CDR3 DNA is TGTGCCAGCAGCGTAGGGGGAGCGGGGGGATACAATGAGCAGTTCTTC. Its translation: CASSVGGAGGYNEQFF.

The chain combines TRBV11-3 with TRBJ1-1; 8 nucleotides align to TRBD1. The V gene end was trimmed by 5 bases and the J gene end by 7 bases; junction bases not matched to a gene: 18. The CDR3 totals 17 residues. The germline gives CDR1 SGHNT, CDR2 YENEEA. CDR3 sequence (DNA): TGTGCCAGCAGCCCTCACGCGACTCTACGACAGGGGAATGAAGCTTTCTTT. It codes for CASSPHATLRQGNEAFF.

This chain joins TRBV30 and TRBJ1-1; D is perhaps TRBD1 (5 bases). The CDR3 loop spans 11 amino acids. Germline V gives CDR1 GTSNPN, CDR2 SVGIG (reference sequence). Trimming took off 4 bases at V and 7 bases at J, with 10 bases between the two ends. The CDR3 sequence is CAWIGGGEAFF. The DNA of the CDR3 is TGTGCCTGGATCGGGGGGGGTGAAGCTTTCTTT. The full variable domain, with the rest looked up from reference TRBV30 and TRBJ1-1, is SQTIHQWPATLVQPVGSPLSLECTVEGTSNPNLYWYRQAAGRGLQLLFYSVGIGQISSEVPQNLSASRPQDRQFILSSKKLLLSDSGFYLCAWIGGGEAFFGQGTRLTVV.

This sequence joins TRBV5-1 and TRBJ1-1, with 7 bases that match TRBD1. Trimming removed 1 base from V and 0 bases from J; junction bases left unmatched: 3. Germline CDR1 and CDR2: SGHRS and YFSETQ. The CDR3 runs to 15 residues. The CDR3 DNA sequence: TGCGCCAGCAGCTTGTGGACAGGCATGAACACTGAAGCTTTCTTT. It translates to CASSLWTGMNTEAFF.

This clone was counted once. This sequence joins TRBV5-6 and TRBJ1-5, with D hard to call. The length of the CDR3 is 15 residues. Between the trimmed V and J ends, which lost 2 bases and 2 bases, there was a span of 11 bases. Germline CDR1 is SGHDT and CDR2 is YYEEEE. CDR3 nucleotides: TGTGCCAGCAGCTTTAGACAAGGCGGCAATCAGCCCCAGCATTTT. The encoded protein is CASSFRQGGNQPQHF.

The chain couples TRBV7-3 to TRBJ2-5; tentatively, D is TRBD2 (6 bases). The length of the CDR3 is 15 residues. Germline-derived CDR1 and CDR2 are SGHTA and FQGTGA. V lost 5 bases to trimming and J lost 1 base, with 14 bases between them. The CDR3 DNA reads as TGTGCCAGCAGCAGAACTAGCTCCCGCCAAGAGACCCAGTACTTC. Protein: CASSRTSSRQETQYF.

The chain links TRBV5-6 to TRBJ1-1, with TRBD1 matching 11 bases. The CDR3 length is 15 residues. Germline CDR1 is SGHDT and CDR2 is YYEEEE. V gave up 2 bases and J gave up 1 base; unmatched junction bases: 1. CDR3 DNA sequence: TGTGCCAGCAGCTTTGGGACAGGGGGGAACACTGAAGCTTTCTTT. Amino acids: CASSFGTGGNTEAFF.

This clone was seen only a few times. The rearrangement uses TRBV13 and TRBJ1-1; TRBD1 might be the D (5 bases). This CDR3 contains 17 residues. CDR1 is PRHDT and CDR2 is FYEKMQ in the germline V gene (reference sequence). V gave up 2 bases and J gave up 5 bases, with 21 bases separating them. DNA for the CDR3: TGTGCCAGCAGCTTAACGCCCCCGACTCCAGGGCGGACTGAAGCTTTCTTT. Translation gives CASSLTPPTPGRTEAFF.

In nucleotides, the CDR3 is TGTGCCAGCACCCTCCAGCCGGGACAGGGAACCTACAATGAGCAGTTCTTC. This encodes CASTLQPGQGTYNEQFF. The J gene is TRBJ2-1, the V gene TRBV28; TRBD1 aligns across 9 bases. Germline V lookup: CDR1 MDHEN, CDR2 SYDVKM. The V segment lost 7 bases and the J segment 2 bases; nucleotides outside the gene matches: 12. This CDR3 region has 17 residues.

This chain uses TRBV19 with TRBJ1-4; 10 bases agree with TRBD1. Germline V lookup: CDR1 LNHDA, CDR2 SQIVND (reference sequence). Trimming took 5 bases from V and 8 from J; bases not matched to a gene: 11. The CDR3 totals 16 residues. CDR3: CASSPPRTGGYEKLFF. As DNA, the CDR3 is TGTGCCAGTAGTCCCCCCAGGACAGGGGGTTACGAAAAACTGTTTTTT.

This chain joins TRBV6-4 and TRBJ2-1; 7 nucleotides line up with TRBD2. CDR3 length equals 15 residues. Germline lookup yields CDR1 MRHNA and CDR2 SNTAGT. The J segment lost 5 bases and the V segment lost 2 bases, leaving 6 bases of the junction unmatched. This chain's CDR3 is CASSDPGTTHNEQFF. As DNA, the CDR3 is TGTGCCAGCAGTGACCCCGGGACTACACACAATGAGCAGTTCTTC.